A selection of T cell receptor beta chains follows, all from one sample in a study of blood T cell repertoires in COVID-19. Sequencing used immunoSEQ multiplex PCR; TCRdb keeps in-frame clones, though not all of them. The table lists more than 150,000 clones, approximately 87% of them singletons. The sequenced material came from peripheral blood. The receptors originated from a man aged 65 to 79 with active or convalescent COVID-19. Both conserved end residues are part of each CDR3. Each record gives: J gene, clone size, D gene, V gene, CDR3 protein, CDR3 DNA. The D gene is left open where the match is weak. Size is omitted from some rows. Given values are once, few, many or a class for expanded clones.

>TRBJ1-2|NA|TRBD1|TRBV6-1
CASSEESEGALGGYTF
TGTGCCAGCAGTGAAGAGTCGGAGGGGGCGTTAGGTGGCTACACCTTC
>TRBJ2-2|once|TRBD2|TRBV6-7
CASGRLAGTRRTGELFF
TGTGCCAGCGGTAGGCTAGCGGGTACGCGAAGGACCGGGGAGCTGTTTTTT
>TRBJ1-1|once|NA|TRBV7-8
CASSRMSEAFF
TGTGCCAGCAGCCGTATGTCTGAAGCTTTCTTT
>TRBJ1-4|NA|NA|TRBV14
CASSQFRAGEKLFF
TGTGCCAGCAGCCAATTCAGGGCAGGCGAAAAACTGTTTTTT
>TRBJ1-2|NA|NA|TRBV30
CAWGVGLTRDYGYTF
TGTGCCTGGGGGGTGGGCCTCACCCGCGACTATGGCTACACCTTC
>TRBJ2-5|NA|NA|TRBV18
CASSPESSETQYF
TGTGCCAGCTCACCAGAGTCTTCGGAGACCCAGTACTTC
>TRBJ1-1|NA|NA|TRBV19
CASSIGGTQNTEAFF
TGTGCCAGTAGTATAGGAGGCACCCAGAACACTGAAGCTTTCTTT
>TRBJ2-2|NA|NA|TRBV5-5
CASSPAVIHTGELFF
TGTGCCAGCAGCCCCGCGGTAATCCACACCGGGGAGCTGTTTTTT
>TRBJ2-5|once|NA|TRBV5-1
CASSPLPRETQYF
TGCGCCAGCAGCCCCTTACCACGGGAGACCCAGTACTTC
>TRBJ1-2|once|NA|TRBV4-1
CASSFMTANYGYTF
TGCGCCAGCAGCTTTATGACAGCGAACTATGGCTACACCTTC
>TRBJ2-2|NA|TRBD1|TRBV2
CAPGGQGSTGELFF
TGTGCCCCCGGGGGACAGGGGTCCACCGGGGAGCTGTTTTTT
>TRBJ1-2|NA|TRBD1|TRBV27
CASSLSLGTGYSGYTF
TGTGCCAGCAGTTTATCGTTGGGGACAGGGTACAGCGGCTACACCTTC
>TRBJ1-4|NA|NA|TRBV11-2
CASSPTRGSEKLFF
TGTGCCAGCAGCCCCACACGAGGGAGTGAAAAACTGTTTTTT
>TRBJ2-1|NA|TRBD2|TRBV2
CASSGTVAGSYNEQFF
TGTGCCAGCAGTGGAACAGTAGCGGGGAGTTACAATGAGCAGTTCTTC
>TRBJ1-2|NA|TRBD1|TRBV29-1
CSVRQGNGYTF
TGCAGCGTCCGACAGGGGAACGGCTACACCTTC
>TRBJ1-4|NA|NA|TRBV18
CASSRRDLELFF
TGTGCCAGCTCACGACGGGACTTAGAACTGTTTTTT
>TRBJ1-6|once|NA|TRBV5-1
CASSLLPPDTSYNSPLHF
TGCGCCAGCAGCTTGTTGCCCCCCGACACTTCCTATAATTCACCCCTCCACTTT
>TRBJ1-3|once|NA|TRBV3-1/TRBV3-2
CASSQGAGRVNTIYF
TGTGCCAGCAGCCAAGGGGCGGGGAGAGTGAACACCATATATTTT
>TRBJ1-2|NA|NA|TRBV28
CASSLKGYGYTF
TGTGCCAGCAGTTTAAAGGGGTATGGCTACACCTTC
>TRBJ2-7|NA|NA|TRBV7-6
CASSSPILSEQYF
TGTGCCAGCAGCTCCCCTATACTAAGTGAGCAGTACTTC
>TRBJ1-3|NA|TRBD1|TRBV25-1
CASSDLGTGGNTIYF
TGTGCCAGCAGTGACCTTGGGACAGGAGGAAACACCATATATTTT
>TRBJ2-1|NA|TRBD1|TRBV29-1
CSVVGGRGRGEQFF
TGCAGCGTTGTAGGCGGCAGGGGGCGCGGTGAGCAGTTCTTC
>TRBJ2-5|NA|TRBD1|TRBV5-5
CASSLAQGEWPETQYF
TGTGCCAGCAGCTTGGCACAGGGGGAATGGCCAGAGACCCAGTACTTC
>TRBJ1-1|NA|NA|TRBV7-3
CASSLIRAVNTEAFF
TGTGCCAGCAGCTTAATCAGGGCCGTGAACACTGAAGCTTTCTTT
>TRBJ1-5|NA|TRBD1|TRBV5-1
CASSLGDRVDQPQHF
TGCGCCAGCAGCTTGGGGGACAGGGTTGATCAGCCCCAGCATTTT
>TRBJ1-3|once|TRBD1|TRBV9
CASSFRDSRNTIYF
TGTGCCAGCAGCTTCCGGGACAGCAGAAACACCATATATTTT